The sequence of this T cell receptor beta chain was determined in a study of OX40 agonist ivuxolimab in advanced cancers. The table came from immunoSEQ multiplex PCR; TCRdb's copy has only in-frame clones and leaves some out. The sample shows roughly 70,000 clones, around 90% of them seen only once. The cohort excluded patients with autoimmune disease history or systemic immunosuppression. The CDR3 is made up of 14 amino acids. Germline V gene sequence: CDR1 SGHTA, CDR2 FQGNSA. The V end lost 1 base, the J end lost 1 base, and 6 bases lay between the germline ends. The sample consisted of CD4+ or CD8+ T cells sorted from blood, taken in a trial of the OX40 agonist ivuxolimab. The chain couples TRBV7-2 to TRBJ2-3; D gene unclear. The sequence was collected from an adult with an advanced solid tumor such as melanoma, head and neck, liver or kidney cancer. CDR3 DNA: TGTGCCAGCAGCTTAGGGGCTCGCACAGATACGCAGTATTTT. Translating it yields CASSLGARTDTQYF.